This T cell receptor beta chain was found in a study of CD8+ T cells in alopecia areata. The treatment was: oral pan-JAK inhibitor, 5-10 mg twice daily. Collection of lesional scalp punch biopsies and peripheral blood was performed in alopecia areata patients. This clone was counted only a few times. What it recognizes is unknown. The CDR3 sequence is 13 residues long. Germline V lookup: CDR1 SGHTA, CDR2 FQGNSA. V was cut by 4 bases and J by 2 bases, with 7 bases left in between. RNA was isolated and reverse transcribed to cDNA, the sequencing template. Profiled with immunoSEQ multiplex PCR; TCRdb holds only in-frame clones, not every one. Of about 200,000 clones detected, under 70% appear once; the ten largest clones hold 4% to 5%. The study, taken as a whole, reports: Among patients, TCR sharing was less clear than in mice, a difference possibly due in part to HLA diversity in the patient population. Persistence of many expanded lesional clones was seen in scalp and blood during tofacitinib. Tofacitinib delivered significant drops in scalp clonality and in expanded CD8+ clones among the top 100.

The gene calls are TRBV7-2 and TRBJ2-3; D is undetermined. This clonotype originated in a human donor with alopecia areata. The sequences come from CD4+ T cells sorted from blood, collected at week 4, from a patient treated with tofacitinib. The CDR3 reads CASSSKSTDTQYF. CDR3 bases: TGTGCCAGCAGCTCCAAGTCCACAGATACGCAGTATTTT.